A single sample is the source of the 27 T cell receptor beta chains below, sequenced in a study of identical twins. Using its own MiXCR run on the 5' RACE reads, TCRdb lists one record per CDR3 protein. The sample comprises roughly 1.6 million distinct CDR3 sequences, more than 30% of which are singletons, and roughly 0.3% rests with the top ten. Material: cord blood. These receptor sequences come from a newborn girl in good health.

The chain employs TRBV27 and TRBJ2-3; 9 bases are shared with TRBD2. Germline loops: CDR1 MNHEY, CDR2 SMNVEV (reference sequence). Unmatched junction bases numbered 5, after V lost 1 base and J lost 0 bases. This CDR3 has 17 residues. Written as DNA, the CDR3 is TGTGCCAGCAGTTTATGGGTAGCGGGGGATAGCACAGATACGCAGTATTTT. The encoded protein is CASSLWVAGDSTDTQYF.

The rearrangement links TRBV20-1 to TRBJ2-3; 9 bases are shared with TRBD2. J lost 1 base, V lost 0 bases, and 5 bases had no gene match. This CDR3 contains 16 residues. The germline V gene encodes CDR1 DFQATT and CDR2 SNEGSKA (reference sequence). This CDR3 is CSAREDSGSGTDTQYF. The CDR3 DNA reads TGCAGTGCTAGAGAAGATAGCGGGAGTGGCACAGATACGCAGTATTTT.

This clonotype was detected only once. The chain joins TRBV20-1 to TRBJ1-1, with D maybe TRBD1 (5 bases). V lost 3 bases and J lost 5, with 10 bases in between. Germline V gives CDR1 DFQATT, CDR2 SNEGSKA (reference sequence). The length of the CDR3 is 12 residues. The DNA for the CDR3 is TGCAGTGCTAGCGAGGGGCGGACTGAAGCTTTCTTT. Its translation is CSASEGRTEAFF.

The chain couples TRBV7-9 to TRBJ2-5; TRBD1 matches 7 bases. CDR1 is SEHNR, CDR2 FQNEAQ, per germline (reference sequence). J lost 3 bases, V lost 4 bases, and 8 bases had no gene match. The CDR3 extends over 15 amino acids. The CDR3 reads CASSSYDRVEETQYF. CDR3 coding DNA: TGTGCCAGCAGCTCCTACGACAGGGTCGAAGAGACCCAGTACTTC.

V usage is TRBV28 and J usage is TRBJ1-4; 7 bases map to TRBD1. The V segment lost 5 bases and the J segment 8 bases; nucleotides outside the gene matches: 11. Germline values: CDR1 MDHEN, CDR2 SYDVKM. The CDR3 length is 15 residues. DNA of the CDR3: TGTGCCAGCAGTCTAACAGGGGCTGGTTGGGAAAAACTGTTTTTT. Protein sequence: CASSLTGAGWEKLFF. Full variable domain (remainder filled in from reference TRBV28 and TRBJ1-4): DVKVTQSSRYLVKRTGEKVFLECVQDMDHENMFWYRQDPGLGLRLIYFSYDVKMKEKGDIPEGYSVSREKKERFSLILESASTNQTSMYLCASSLTGAGWEKLFFGSGTQLSVL.

This chain uses TRBV6-6 with TRBJ1-1; no clear D gene. This CDR3 region has 14 residues. Germline CDR1 MNHNY, CDR2 SVGAGI (reference sequence). The V end was cut by 7 bases, the J end by 2 bases, with 14 bases between. CDR3 sequence reads: CASTRPRGNTEAFF. In DNA, the CDR3 is TGTGCCAGCACCCGCCCCCGCGGAAACACTGAAGCTTTCTTT.

The chain combines TRBV18 with TRBJ1-5; no firm D call. The germline V gene encodes CDR1 KGHSH and CDR2 LQKENI. With 1 base removed from V and 0 bases from J, the gap between germline ends came to 10 bases. The CDR3 loop spans 16 amino acids. CDR3 protein: CASSPRAGTSNQPQHF. As DNA, the CDR3 is TGTGCCAGCTCACCACGAGCAGGTACTAGCAATCAGCCCCAGCATTTT.

The V gene is TRBV6-5, the J gene TRBJ2-3, with TRBD1 matching over 10 bases. The CDR3 consists of 12 residues. The V segment lost 8 bases and the J segment 6 bases; nucleotides outside the gene matches: 2. Germline lookup yields CDR1 MNHEY and CDR2 SVGAGI. The CDR3 DNA is TGTGCCAGCGGGGACAGGGGTGATACGCAGTATTTT. Translating it yields CASGDRGDTQYF.

V gene TRBV2 combines with J gene TRBJ2-1; perhaps D is TRBD1 or TRBD2 (5 bases each). V dropped 5 bases and J dropped 9 bases, with 11 bases sitting between them. This CDR3 contains 12 residues. Germline V gene lookup returns CDR1 SNHLY and CDR2 FYNNEI. The CDR3 is CASSWGMGEQFF. DNA of the CDR3: TGTGCCAGCAGTTGGGGGATGGGTGAGCAGTTCTTC.

This chain connects TRBV11-1 to TRBJ2-1, with 12 bases that match TRBD2. The CDR3 is made up of 17 amino acids. V shed 1 base, J shed 4 bases, and the junction held 5 bases outside the gene matches. CDR1 and CDR2 (germline): SGHAT, FQDESV (reference sequence). Here the CDR3 reads CASSLGPGTSGYNEQFF. CDR3 coding DNA: TGTGCCAGCAGCTTAGGACCGGGGACTAGCGGGTACAATGAGCAGTTCTTC.

The chain joins TRBV2 to TRBJ1-4; 9 bases align to TRBD1. This CDR3 is 14 amino acids long. From germline, CDR1 is SNHLY and CDR2 FYNNEI. V trimming: 3 bases; J trimming: 7 bases; junction bases outside the gene matches: 3. In DNA, the CDR3 is TGTGCCAGCAGTGAGGACAGGGGAGGTGAAAAACTGTTTTTT. Translating it yields CASSEDRGGEKLFF.

J is TRBJ2-5 and V is TRBV6-6, with D possibly TRBD1 on 5 matching bases. Per germline, CDR1 MNHNY and CDR2 SVGAGI (reference sequence). V was shortened by 5 bases and J by 7 bases, with 14 bases between the two germline ends. The CDR3 spans 13 residues. This CDR3 reads CASSASGQGTQYF. In nucleotides, the CDR3 is TGTGCCAGCAGTGCCTCAGGTCAGGGGACCCAGTACTTC.

This clonotype was found a few times. The CDR3 coding sequence is TGCAGTGCTAGAGGACCTCCCTTCTCCTACAATGAGCAGTTCTTC. Protein: CSARGPPFSYNEQFF. The chain is built from TRBV20-1 and TRBJ2-1, with D hard to call. The CDR3 sequence is 15 residues long. Looked up from germline, CDR1 is DFQATT and CDR2 is SNEGSKA (reference sequence). Trimming took 1 base from V and 0 from J, leaving 10 bases between them.

This clonotype was counted ten times or more. This sequence joins TRBV2 and TRBJ2-5, with no clear D. The V gene's germline CDR1 is SNHLY and CDR2 FYNNEI. The V end was cut by 6 bases, the J end by 3 bases, with 5 bases between. The CDR3 is made up of 11 amino acids. CDR3 region: CASSAKETQYF. The CDR3 DNA reads as TGTGCCAGCAGCGCCAAAGAGACCCAGTACTTC.

This clonotype has only a few counts. The rearrangement uses TRBV16 and TRBJ2-7; a weak D match, TRBD2 (5 bases). V was shortened by 3 bases and J by 0 bases, with 12 bases between the two germline ends. Germline lookup yields CDR1 KGHSY and CDR2 FQNENV. CDR3 length equals 15 residues. CDR3 nucleotide sequence: TGTGCCAGCAGCCAGTCGAGGGTTCGCTCCTACGAGCAGTACTTC. It codes for CASSQSRVRSYEQYF. Together with reference TRBV16 and TRBJ2-7, the CDR3 gives the full variable domain: GEEVAQTPKHLVRGEGQKAKLYCAPIKGHSYVFWYQQVLKNEFKFLISFQNENVFDETGMPKERFSAKCLPNSPCSLEIQATKLEDSAVYFCASSQSRVRSYEQYFGPGTRLTVT.

The table lists this clonotype with many counts. V gene TRBV4-1 combines with J gene TRBJ2-1; D is unclear. This CDR3 comprises 13 residues. V lost 1 base, J lost 4 bases, and 5 bases lay in between. Germline lookup yields CDR1 MGHRA and CDR2 YSYEKL. In DNA form, the CDR3 reads TGCGCCAGCAGCCAAGGGGCTTACAATGAGCAGTTCTTC. Translation gives CASSQGAYNEQFF.

This clonotype was seen a few times. The gene calls are TRBV28 and TRBJ2-1, with 9 bases identical to TRBD2. V was pared by 3 bases and J by 1 base, with 4 bases of the junction left unmatched. The CDR3 is made up of 16 amino acids. Germline V gives CDR1 MDHEN, CDR2 SYDVKM. The CDR3 reads CASSFASGTSYNEQFF. For the CDR3, the DNA is TGTGCCAGCAGTTTCGCTAGCGGGACGTCCTACAATGAGCAGTTCTTC.

On this clonotype itself: This sequence may be a read error, since a much larger clone differs from it by one base. This chain links TRBV29-1 with TRBJ2-4, with TRBD1 identical over 7 bases. This CDR3 spans 18 amino acids. CDR1 and CDR2 (germline): SQVTM, ANQGSEA. CDR3 DNA sequence: TGCAGCGTTGCCCACTCGAGGGGACAGACGCTAGCCACAAACATTCAGTACTTC. Protein: CSVAHSRGQTLATNIQYF.

This clonotype was counted a few times. The CDR3 sequence is CASSKTGIGHEQYF. The CDR3 DNA reads TGCGCCAGCAGCAAAACAGGGATAGGGCACGAGCAGTACTTC. The J gene is TRBJ2-7, the V gene TRBV4-1; TRBD1 might be the D (6 bases). V gave up 5 bases and J gave up 5 bases, with 16 bases separating them. Germline V gene lookup returns CDR1 MGHRA and CDR2 YSYEKL. The CDR3 extends over 14 amino acids.

The V and J genes are TRBV12-3 or TRBV12-4 and TRBJ1-2; possibly TRBD1 for D (6 bases). The CDR3 loop spans 15 amino acids. Between the trimmed V and J ends, which lost 3 bases and 1 base, there was a span of 12 bases. Here the CDR3 reads CASSLGGRVNYGYTF. CDR3 bases: TGTGCCAGCAGTTTGGGGGGGCGGGTTAACTATGGCTACACCTTC.

The table lists this clonotype with a few counts. V and J are TRBV5-1 and TRBJ2-3; 10 bases match TRBD2. Germline assignment: CDR1 SGHRS and CDR2 YFSETQ. The junction had 8 bases not matched to a gene; V was cut back by 0 bases and J by 7 bases. This CDR3 spans 16 amino acids. The CDR3 region is CASSLAKAGGSHTQYF. Written as DNA, the CDR3 is TGCGCCAGCAGCTTGGCCAAAGCGGGGGGGAGTCATACGCAGTATTTT.

The chain links TRBV18 to TRBJ2-3; D is possibly TRBD1 (5 bases). This CDR3 comprises 14 residues. V was shortened by 10 bases and J by 0 bases, with 14 bases between the two germline ends. The germline V gene has CDR1 KGHSH and CDR2 LQKENI. This CDR3 reads CATTTVPSTDTQYF. In DNA, the CDR3 is TGTGCCACTACGACAGTCCCTAGCACAGATACGCAGTATTTT.

The chain combines TRBV2 with TRBJ2-3; 9 nucleotides match TRBD1. CDR1 SNHLY and CDR2 FYNNEI come from the germline V gene. CDR3 size: 15 residues. The ends lost 8 bases at V and 2 bases at J; junction bases unmatched: 8. The CDR3 spells CASGRQGGATDTQYF. The CDR3 DNA reads as TGTGCCAGCGGCCGACAGGGGGGGGCCACAGATACGCAGTATTTT.

CDR3 in DNA: TGCAGCGTTGGAGGCGGGACTAGGTACACTGAGCAGTACTTC. Its translation is CSVGGGTRYTEQYF. The chain carries TRBV29-1 and TRBJ2-7, with 8 bases aligning to TRBD2. The V gene end was trimmed by 4 bases and the J gene end by 7 bases; junction bases not matched to a gene: 12. This CDR3 spans 14 amino acids. Germline assignment: CDR1 SQVTM and CDR2 ANQGSEA.

This clonotype showed up just a few times. CDR3 sequence (DNA): TGTGCCTGGAGTGCCTTCAATCAGCCCCAGCATTTT. Amino acids: CAWSAFNQPQHF. This chain uses TRBV30 with TRBJ1-5; D is ambiguous. Trimming cost V 1 base and J 3 bases, with 4 bases left between them. This CDR3 comprises 12 residues. In germline, CDR1 is GTSNPN, CDR2 SVGIG (reference sequence).

The sample holds a few counts of this clonotype. The V and J genes are TRBV5-1 and TRBJ1-2; D possibly corresponds to TRBD1 (5 bases). With 3 bases removed from V and 3 bases from J, the gap between germline ends came to 18 bases. The CDR3 consists of 16 residues. Germline CDR1 reads SGHRS; CDR2 reads YFSETQ. Here the CDR3 reads CASSCTGAGCHYGYTF. As DNA, the CDR3 is TGCGCCAGCAGCTGCACCGGGGCAGGATGTCACTATGGCTACACCTTC.

This clonotype has only a few counts. V is TRBV7-9 and J is TRBJ2-7; possible D gene TRBD1, 6 bases. This CDR3 has 14 amino acids. The germline CDR1 and CDR2 sequences are SEHNR and FQNEAQ (reference sequence). Trimming pared 4 bases from V and 2 bases from J, leaving 12 bases between. CDR3 sequence reads: CASSYGQPPYEQYF. DNA of the CDR3: TGTGCCAGCAGCTACGGACAGCCTCCCTACGAGCAGTACTTC. The entire variable domain, with the rest obtained from reference TRBV7-9 and TRBJ2-7, is as follows: DTGVSQNPRHKITKRGQNVTFRCDPISEHNRLYWYRQTLGQGPEFLTYFQNEAQLEKSRLLSDRFSAERPKGSFSTLEIQRTEQGDSAMYLCASSYGQPPYEQYFGPGTRLTVT.